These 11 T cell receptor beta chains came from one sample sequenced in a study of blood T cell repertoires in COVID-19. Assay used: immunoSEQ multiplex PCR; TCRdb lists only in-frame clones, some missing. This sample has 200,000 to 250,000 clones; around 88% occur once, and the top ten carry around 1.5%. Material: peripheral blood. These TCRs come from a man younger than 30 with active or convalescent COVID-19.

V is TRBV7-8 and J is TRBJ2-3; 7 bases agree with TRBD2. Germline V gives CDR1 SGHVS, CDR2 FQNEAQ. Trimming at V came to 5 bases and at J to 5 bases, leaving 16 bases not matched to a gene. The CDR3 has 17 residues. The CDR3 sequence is CASSTSLGRGWLDTQYF. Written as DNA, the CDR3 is TGTGCCAGCAGCACCTCCCTGGGGCGGGGGTGGCTAGATACGCAGTATTTT. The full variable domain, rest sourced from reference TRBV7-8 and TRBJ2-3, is GAGVSQSPRYKVAKRGQDVALRCDPISGHVSLFWYQQALGQGPEFLTYFQNEAQLDKSGLPSDRFFAERPEGSVSTLKIQRTQQEDSAVYLCASSTSLGRGWLDTQYFGPGTRLTVL.

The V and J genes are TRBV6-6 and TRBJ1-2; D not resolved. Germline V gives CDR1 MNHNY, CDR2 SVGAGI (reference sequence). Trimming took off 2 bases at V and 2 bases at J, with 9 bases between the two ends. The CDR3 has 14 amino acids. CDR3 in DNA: TGTGCCAGCAGTTACGCCCTAGAGAACTATGGCTACACCTTC. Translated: CASSYALENYGYTF.

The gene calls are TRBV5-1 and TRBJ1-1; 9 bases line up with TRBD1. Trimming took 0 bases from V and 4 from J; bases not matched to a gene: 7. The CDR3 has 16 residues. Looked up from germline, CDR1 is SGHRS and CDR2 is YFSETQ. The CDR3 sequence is CASSLGQGDRVTEAFF. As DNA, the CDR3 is TGCGCCAGCAGCTTGGGACAGGGGGATAGGGTCACTGAAGCTTTCTTT.

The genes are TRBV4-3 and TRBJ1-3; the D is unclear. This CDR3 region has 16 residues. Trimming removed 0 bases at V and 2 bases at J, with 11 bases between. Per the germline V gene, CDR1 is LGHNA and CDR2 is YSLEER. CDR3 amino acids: CASSQERSGTGNTIYF. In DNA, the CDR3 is TGCGCCAGCAGCCAAGAGAGATCGGGAACTGGAAACACCATATATTTT.

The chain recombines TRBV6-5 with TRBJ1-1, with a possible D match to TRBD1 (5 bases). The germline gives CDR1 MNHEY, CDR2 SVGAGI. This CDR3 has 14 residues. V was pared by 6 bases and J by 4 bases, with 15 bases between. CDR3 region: CASSRAPPRTEAFF. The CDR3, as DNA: TGTGCCAGCAGCAGGGCCCCCCCCCGCACTGAAGCTTTCTTT.

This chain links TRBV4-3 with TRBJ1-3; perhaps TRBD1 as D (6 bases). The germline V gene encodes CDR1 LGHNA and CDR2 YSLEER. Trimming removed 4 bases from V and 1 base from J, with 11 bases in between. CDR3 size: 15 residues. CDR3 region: CASSPGDISGNTIYF. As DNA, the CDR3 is TGCGCCAGCAGCCCAGGGGACATTTCTGGAAACACCATATATTTT.

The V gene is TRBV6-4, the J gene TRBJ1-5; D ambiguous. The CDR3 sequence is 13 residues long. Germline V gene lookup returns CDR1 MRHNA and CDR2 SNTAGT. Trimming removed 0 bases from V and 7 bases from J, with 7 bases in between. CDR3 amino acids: CASSDSGGQPQHF. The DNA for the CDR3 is TGTGCCAGCAGTGACTCAGGAGGACAGCCCCAGCATTTT.

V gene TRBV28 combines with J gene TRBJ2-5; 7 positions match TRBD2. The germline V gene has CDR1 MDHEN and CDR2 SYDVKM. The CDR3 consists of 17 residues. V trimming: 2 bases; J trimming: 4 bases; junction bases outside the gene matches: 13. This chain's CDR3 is CASSLRVAQWGGETQYF. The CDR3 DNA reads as TGTGCCAGCAGTTTACGGGTGGCGCAATGGGGGGGAGAGACCCAGTACTTC.

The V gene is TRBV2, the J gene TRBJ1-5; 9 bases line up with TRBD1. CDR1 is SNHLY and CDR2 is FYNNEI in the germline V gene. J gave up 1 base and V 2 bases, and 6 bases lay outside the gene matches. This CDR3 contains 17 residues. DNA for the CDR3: TGTGCCAGCAGTGAAACCGGGACAGGGCTCAGCAATCAGCCCCAGCATTTT. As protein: CASSETGTGLSNQPQHF.

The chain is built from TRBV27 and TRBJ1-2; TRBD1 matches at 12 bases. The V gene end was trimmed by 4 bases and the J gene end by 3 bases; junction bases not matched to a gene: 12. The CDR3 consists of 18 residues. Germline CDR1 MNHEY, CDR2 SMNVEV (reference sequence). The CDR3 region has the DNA TGTGCCAGCAGTTCGACGGGACAGGGGGCTCTGGGAGACTATGGCTACACCTTC. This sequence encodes CASSSTGQGALGDYGYTF.

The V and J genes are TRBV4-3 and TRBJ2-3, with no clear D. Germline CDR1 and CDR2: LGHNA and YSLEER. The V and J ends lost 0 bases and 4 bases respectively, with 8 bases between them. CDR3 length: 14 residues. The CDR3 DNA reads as TGCGCCAGCAGCCAAGATTCCGGTTCAGATACGCAGTATTTT. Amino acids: CASSQDSGSDTQYF.